A selection of T cell receptor beta chains follows, all from one sample in a study of blood T cells in healthy people across ages. MiXCR was run by TCRdb on the 5' RACE reads, yielding one entry per CDR3 protein. The sample lists 1.5 million to 2 million distinct CDR3 sequences; roughly 50% were seen once. The sample was blood. Receptors were obtained from a woman in her 40s in good health. The CDR3 runs from the conserved cysteine through the conserved F or W. D genes are given only for firm matches. The size of a clone is reported for some rows only, either as once, few or many, or as a class for expanded clones.

>TRBD1|TRBJ2-5|TRBV7-2|NA
TGTGCCAGCAGCTTTTCCCTGACAGGGGATCCTTATGAGCAGTACTTC
CASSFSLTGDPYEQYF
>TRBD2|TRBJ2-7|TRBV6-2/TRBV6-3|few
TGTGCCAGCAGTTACCGAATCGCGGGGGACTTATCCTACGAGCAGTACTTC
CASSYRIAGDLSYEQYF
>NA|TRBJ2-1|TRBV20-1|NA
TGCAGTGCTAGAGATCTCCTCCAGTCGGGGGGCCCTCCCGAGCAGTTCTTC
CSARDLLQSGGPPEQFF
>TRBD1|TRBJ2-5|TRBV5-1|NA
TGCGCCAGCAGCCTCATCCTTAGACAGGGGGAAGAGACCCAGTACTTC
CASSLILRQGEETQYF
>TRBD1|TRBJ2-7|TRBV7-8|NA
TGTGCCAGCAGCTCGGGAAGACAGGGAACCTACGAGCAGTACTTC
CASSSGRQGTYEQYF
>TRBD1|TRBJ1-6|TRBV18|few
TGTGCCAGCTCATCCGGACAGGGCGATTCACCCCTCCACTTT
CASSSGQGDSPLHF
>NA|TRBJ2-7|TRBV4-3|few
TGCGCCAGCTCTGCCAATGGGAAGGGCACCTACGAGCAGTACTTC
CASSANGKGTYEQYF
>NA|TRBJ2-2|TRBV20-1|NA
TGCAGTGCTCGACGGGAGAACACCGGGGAGCTGTTTTTT
CSARRENTGELFF
>TRBD2|TRBJ2-1|TRBV10-3|NA
TGTGCCATCAAAATTGGACTAGCGGATCACAATGAGCAGTTCTTC
CAIKIGLADHNEQFF
>TRBD2|TRBJ2-4|TRBV6-5|NA
TGTGCCAGCAGTTATTCACTAGCGGAGTCCTACGAGCGGTACTTC
CASSYSLAESYERYF
>TRBD2|TRBJ2-1|TRBV20-1|NA
TGCAGTGCCAGACTAGCTGATCGTAGTGAGCAGTTCTTC
CSARLADRSEQFF
>NA|TRBJ1-2|TRBV28|NA
TGTGCCAGCAGTTTAGGGGCGAGAATGGGTGGCTACACCTTC
CASSLGARMGGYTF
>NA|TRBJ2-3|TRBV20-1|NA
TGCAGTGCAAACACCCGAGGGGCTACCACAGATACGCAGTATTTT
CSANTRGATTDTQYF
>NA|TRBJ2-5|TRBV4-3|few
TGCGCCAGCAGCCAAGATTTCTTGTGGTCGACTGACCAGTACTTC
CASSQDFLWSTDQYF
>TRBD2|TRBJ2-5|TRBV20-1|few
TGCAGTGCTATACCGGGACTAGCTATAGAGACCCAGTACTTC
CSAIPGLAIETQYF
>NA|TRBJ2-7|TRBV6-6|few
TGTGCCAGCAGTTACTCGGGGGCAGGGGTCTACGAGCAGTACTTC
CASSYSGAGVYEQYF
>NA|TRBJ2-5|TRBV7-2|NA
TGTGCCAGCAGCTTAACCCCTTCAGTTTACCAAGAGACCCAGTACTTC
CASSLTPSVYQETQYF
>NA|TRBJ1-6|TRBV9|few
TGTGCCAGCAGCAGCCGGGACACACCACCCCTCCACTTT
CASSSRDTPPLHF
>NA|TRBJ2-5|TRBV4-3|NA
TGCGCCAGCAGCCAAGAGGTAGTTACCGAGACCCAGTACTTC
CASSQEVVTETQYF
>TRBD1|TRBJ2-1|TRBV20-1|NA
TGCAGTGCTAGAGATGGCACAGGGGGTCCAGATACGCAGTTCTTC
CSARDGTGGPDTQFF
>NA|TRBJ1-4|TRBV12-3/TRBV12-4|NA
TGTACCACCGGACTGACTAATGAAAAACTGTTTTTT
CTTGLTNEKLFF
>TRBD1|TRBJ2-4|TRBV6-1|NA
TGTGCCAGCACCGCCAGTCAGGGGGCGAAGGGCAAAAGCATTCAGTACTTC
CASTASQGAKGKSIQYF
>NA|TRBJ2-5|TRBV12-3/TRBV12-4|NA
TGTGCCAGCAGTTTATTACGGGGGCAGGGGGAGACCCAGTACTTC
CASSLLRGQGETQYF
>TRBD2|TRBJ2-5|TRBV24-1|few
TGTGCCACCCAGGCTAGCGGTCTCCAAGAGACCCAGTACTTC
CATQASGLQETQYF
>NA|TRBJ2-6|TRBV20-1|many
TGCAGCGCCAGGCGATCTGGGGCCAACGTCCTGACTTTC
CSARRSGANVLTF
>NA|TRBJ2-3|TRBV7-2|many
TGTGCCAGCAGCTTAGGGGGGACCGGGCAATATGGTACGCAGTATTTT
CASSLGGTGQYGTQYF
>NA|TRBJ1-2|TRBV9|NA
TGTGCCAGCAGCGTAGCTTCGGGACACCTCTATGGCTACACCTTC
CASSVASGHLYGYTF
>NA|TRBJ2-1|TRBV12-1|NA
TGTGCCAGCAGCTTTGCCGACTGGGATGAGCAGTTCTTC
CASSFADWDEQFF
>NA|TRBJ2-1|TRBV6-2/TRBV6-3|NA
TGTGCCAGCAGTTACTTTCGGGACAATGAGCAGTTCTTC
CASSYFRDNEQFF
>TRBD2|TRBJ2-5|TRBV20-1|NA
TGCAGTGCTAGTGGACTAGCGGGCCACCAAGAGACCCAGTACTTC
CSASGLAGHQETQYF
>NA|TRBJ2-6|TRBV4-2|NA
TGTGCCAGCAGCCAAGATCACAGTAGGCGGGGCTCTGGGGCCAACGTCCTGACTTTC
CASSQDHSRRGSGANVLTF
>TRBD1|TRBJ2-5|TRBV2|few
TGTGCCAGCAGGCCGACAGGGGGGGGAAGCCAGCAGTACTTC
CASRPTGGGSQQYF
>NA|TRBJ1-2|TRBV7-2|NA
TGTGCCAGCAGCTCCCAGAGAGTTTCTTCCAGGGGCTACACCTTC
CASSSQRVSSRGYTF
>NA|TRBJ2-1|TRBV6-5|few
TGTGCCAGCAGTTACTCGGACTCTAATGAGCAGTTCTTC
CASSYSDSNEQFF
>TRBD1|TRBJ1-6|TRBV7-3|NA
TGTGCCAGCAGCTTAGGGGCAGGGGGCGATTCACCCCTCCACTTT
CASSLGAGGDSPLHF
>NA|TRBJ1-2|TRBV29-1|NA
TGCAGCGTTGCGGGGGGAGATGGCTACACCTTC
CSVAGGDGYTF
>TRBD1|TRBJ1-2|TRBV24-1|NA
TGTGCCACCAGTGAGCCGGGACAGGGGTATGGATACACCTTC
CATSEPGQGYGYTF
>NA|TRBJ2-7|TRBV29-1|few
TGCAGCGCCCAATCGACAGAAGGGTGGGCGCAGTACTTC
CSAQSTEGWAQYF
>TRBD1|TRBJ2-7|TRBV29-1|NA
TGCAGCGCGGACCAAATGGACAGGGGTGGGAATGAGCAGTACTTC
CSADQMDRGGNEQYF
>NA|TRBJ1-1|TRBV20-1|NA
TGCAGTGCTAACCGGGGAAAGGGGACTGAAGCTTTCTTT
CSANRGKGTEAFF
>NA|TRBJ2-7|TRBV4-3|few
TGCGCCAGCAGCCAAGTTTCAGCGGGTGGCGAGCAGTACTTC
CASSQVSAGGEQYF
>TRBD2|TRBJ2-7|TRBV25-1|NA
TGTGCCAGCAGTGAAGAACTAGCGGGGGTCTACGAGCAGTACTTC
CASSEELAGVYEQYF
>TRBD1|TRBJ2-6|TRBV5-1|few
TGCGCCAGCAGCTTGGCGTGGGGACAGAGTTTCTCTGGGGCCAACGTCCTGACTTTC
CASSLAWGQSFSGANVLTF
>TRBD2|TRBJ2-3|TRBV2|NA
TGTGCCAGCACCCGGGAGGCAGGGAGTCGTACAGATACGCAGTATTTT
CASTREAGSRTDTQYF
>TRBD1|TRBJ2-5|TRBV12-3/TRBV12-4|few
TGTGCCAGCACCCGGGACAGTTTTAGACTAGAGACCCAGTACTTC
CASTRDSFRLETQYF
>NA|TRBJ1-2|TRBV12-3/TRBV12-4|NA
TGTGCCAGCAGTCCGTTGGACAGCTACTATGGCTACACCTTC
CASSPLDSYYGYTF
>TRBD2|TRBJ2-7|TRBV2|NA
TGTGCCAGCAGGGGGGGACTAGCGGGGGACCTCTACGAGCAGTACTTC
CASRGGLAGDLYEQYF
>NA|TRBJ2-1|TRBV6-2/TRBV6-3|NA
TGTGCCAGCAGCCCACGGGGGTGGGGGGACAATGAGCAGTTCTTC
CASSPRGWGDNEQFF
>NA|TRBJ2-7|TRBV27|NA
TGTGCCAGCAGTTCCAACTGGGGGCGGTACGAGCAGTACTTC
CASSSNWGRYEQYF
>NA|TRBJ1-2|TRBV28|NA
TGTGCCAGCAGTTCCCCTACCCCTACAGCACCATCTAACTATGGCTACACCTTC
CASSSPTPTAPSNYGYTF
>NA|TRBJ2-7|TRBV28|NA
TGTGCCACCCATTCACCGACGGACACCTACGAGCAGTACTTC
CATHSPTDTYEQYF